This TCR beta chain was sequenced for a study of a mutant IDH1 vaccine in newly diagnosed glioma (dated by TCRdb to the early 2020s). Study-wide context: Vaccination was initiated 4-6 weeks after radiotherapy alone, or concurrently with temozolomide cycles in the chemotherapy-containing groups. Of the 25 to 40 patients who were treated, about 62% were male and approximately 40% were female, and the mean age was about 40 years. Prior to enrollment, patients had been given standard therapy consisting of radiotherapy alone, temozolomide alone, or radiochemotherapy with temozolomide, with the combination given to most patients. The week-35 safety follow-up was designated visit V12, and the week-47 end of study was designated visit V13. Peripheral blood was collected at six visits: V03 (baseline), V05, V07, V10, V12 and V13. Longitudinal TCRB deep sequencing was done for 25 to 30 treated patients, wherever samples were available for exploratory analyses. Overall results and qualifications from the work: The authors stated that sample limitations prevented analyses of patient blood samples from being reproduced. Pseudoprogression appeared unrelated to alterations in the top peripheral T cell clonotypes detected by TCRB sequencing. Availability determined which PBMC samples were chosen for TCRB deep sequencing. Across multiple MHC alleles, vaccine-induced immune responses were seen in approximately 93% of patients.

Preparation of the library involved the immunoSEQ multiplex PCR assay. Following the manufacturer's protocol, the hsTCRB Kit was used to amplify rearranged TCR beta chain sequences. An Illumina MiSeq was used to sequence the TCRB libraries. Per the authors' processing: The kit vendor's proprietary platform handled demultiplexing, trimming and gene mapping. The source is immuneACCESS, and TCRdb retained only in-frame sequences with V and J called. Part of the clones is not carried over; for the studies checked, unresolved V genes explain less than half of this, and the remainder is unexplained. V and J calls and clone size come straight from that table; D and trimming were deduced from the DNA. The sample profile shows 31,000 or so clones; around 82% of them were found once. The top ten clones comprise 10% to 12% of the sample. The time point label, read with the paper, signifies: week 35, safety follow-up. Each vaccine dose was 300 ug of a 20-mer mutant IDH1 peptide in Montanide, given subcutaneously with topical imiquimod. Eight vaccinations were administered to patients in weeks 1, 3, 5, 7, 11, 15, 19 and 23, corresponding to visits V03 through V10. The donors had newly diagnosed IDH1-mutant astrocytomas of WHO grade 3 or 4 that showed loss of nuclear ATRX. The samples were drawn from NOA16, a multicentre, single-arm, open-label phase I trial in Germany that tested a mutant IDH1 peptide vaccine in humans for the first time. Genomic DNA for TCRB sequencing was extracted from EDTA blood using the DNeasy Blood and Tissue Kit.

Points on this clone: There is no known antigen for this receptor. One base away there is no much larger clone; base qualities are not given.

Sequences LNHDA (CDR1) and SQIVND (CDR2) are obtained from the germline V gene (reference sequence). Measured from the cysteine to the phenylalanine, the CDR3 is 14 residues long. Only the CDR3 DNA is retained, 42 bases long and in frame from the first base. V drops 6 bases and J drops 4 bases, leaving 15 bases in between. The sequence derives from a woman aged 40 to 49 with glioma. The V and J genes are TRBV19 and TRBJ1-2; matching of 6 bases hints at TRBD1 as the D gene. The specimen comprised PBMCs, sampled from a glioma patient whose treatment included an IDH1 peptide vaccine. The sequenced DNA: TGTGCCAGTAGAGAGGACAGAACCTTCTATGGCTACACCTTC. It translates as CASREDRTFYGYTF.